This T cell receptor (beta chain) was sequenced in a study of T-cell reconstitution after alpha-beta-depleted transplantation in children. In this sample, this clonotype turned up many times. The CDR3 runs to 14 residues. During its preparation, the TCRbeta library received unique molecular identifiers. TCRdb fed the PCR reads into MiXCR, producing one record per CDR3 protein. This repertoire shows a few hundred thousand distinct CDR3 sequences, 9.7% found once; its top ten account for approximately 4.7%. Sequencing was performed on PBMCs from the stem cell graft donor, taken from the stem cell graft. This sequence joins TRBV12-3 or TRBV12-4 and TRBJ1-3, with 7 positions matching TRBD1. This clonotype originated in a human donor who donated a stem cell graft to a child with SCID. For the CDR3, the DNA is TGTGCGATCAACAGACAGGGCGCTGGAAACACCATATATTTT. This translates into CAINRQGAGNTIYF.